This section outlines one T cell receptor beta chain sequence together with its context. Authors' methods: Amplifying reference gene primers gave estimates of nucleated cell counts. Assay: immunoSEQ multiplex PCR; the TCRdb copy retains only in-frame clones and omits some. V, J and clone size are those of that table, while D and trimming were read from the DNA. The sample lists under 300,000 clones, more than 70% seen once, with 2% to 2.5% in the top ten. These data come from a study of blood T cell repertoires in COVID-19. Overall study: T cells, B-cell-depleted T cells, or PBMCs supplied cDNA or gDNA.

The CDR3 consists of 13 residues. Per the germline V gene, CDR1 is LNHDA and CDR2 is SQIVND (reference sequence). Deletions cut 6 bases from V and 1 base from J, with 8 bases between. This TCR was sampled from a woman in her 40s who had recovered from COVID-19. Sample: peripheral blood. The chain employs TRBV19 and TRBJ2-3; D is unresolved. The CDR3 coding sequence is TGTGCCAGTAGGTCGGTCGGCACAGATACGCAGTATTTT. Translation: CASRSVGTDTQYF.